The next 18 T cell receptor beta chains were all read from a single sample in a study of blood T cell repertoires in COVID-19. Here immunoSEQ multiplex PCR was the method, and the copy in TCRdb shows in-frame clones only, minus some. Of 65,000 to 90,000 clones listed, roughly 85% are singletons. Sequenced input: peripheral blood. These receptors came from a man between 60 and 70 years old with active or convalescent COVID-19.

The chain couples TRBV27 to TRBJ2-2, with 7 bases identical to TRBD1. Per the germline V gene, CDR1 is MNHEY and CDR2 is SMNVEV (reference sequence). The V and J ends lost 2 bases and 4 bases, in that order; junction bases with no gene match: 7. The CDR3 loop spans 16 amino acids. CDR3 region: CASSLIGQVSTGELFF. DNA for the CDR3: TGTGCCAGCAGTTTAATCGGACAGGTTTCCACCGGGGAGCTGTTTTTT.

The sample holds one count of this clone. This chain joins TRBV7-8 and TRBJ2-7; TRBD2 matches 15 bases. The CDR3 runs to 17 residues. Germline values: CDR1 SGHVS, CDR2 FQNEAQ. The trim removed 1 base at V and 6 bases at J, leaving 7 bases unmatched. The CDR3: CASSLGNGLAGGLEQYF. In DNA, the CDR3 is TGTGCCAGCAGCTTAGGGAACGGACTAGCGGGGGGGCTCGAGCAGTACTTC.

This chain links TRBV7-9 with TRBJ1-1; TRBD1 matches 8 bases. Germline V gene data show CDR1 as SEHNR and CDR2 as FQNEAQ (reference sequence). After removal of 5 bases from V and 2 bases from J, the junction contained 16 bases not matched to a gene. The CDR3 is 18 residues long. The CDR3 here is CASSLQTGAFSINTEAFF. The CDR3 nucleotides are TGTGCCAGCAGCCTCCAGACAGGGGCGTTCTCCATCAACACTGAAGCTTTCTTT.

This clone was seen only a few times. CDR3 DNA sequence: TGCAGTGCTAGGGTCCGAGGGACCCAGTACTTC. As protein: CSARVRGTQYF. The chain combines TRBV20-1 with TRBJ2-5; D gene uncertain. V was clipped by 3 bases and J by 7 bases, with 9 bases between them. Germline lookup yields CDR1 DFQATT and CDR2 SNEGSKA (reference sequence). There are 11 residues in the CDR3.

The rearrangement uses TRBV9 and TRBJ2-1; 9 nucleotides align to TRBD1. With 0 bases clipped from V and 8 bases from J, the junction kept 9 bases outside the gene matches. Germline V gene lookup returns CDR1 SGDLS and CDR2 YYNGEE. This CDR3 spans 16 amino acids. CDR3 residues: CASSVARDRAWDEQFF. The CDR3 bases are TGTGCCAGCAGCGTAGCGCGGGACAGGGCTTGGGATGAGCAGTTCTTC.

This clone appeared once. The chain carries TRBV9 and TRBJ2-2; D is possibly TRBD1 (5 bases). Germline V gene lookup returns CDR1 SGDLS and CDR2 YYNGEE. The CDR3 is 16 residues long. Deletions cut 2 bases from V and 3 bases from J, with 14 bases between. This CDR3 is CASSVTDMGYTGELFF. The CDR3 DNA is TGTGCCAGCAGCGTGACAGATATGGGGTACACCGGGGAGCTGTTTTTT.

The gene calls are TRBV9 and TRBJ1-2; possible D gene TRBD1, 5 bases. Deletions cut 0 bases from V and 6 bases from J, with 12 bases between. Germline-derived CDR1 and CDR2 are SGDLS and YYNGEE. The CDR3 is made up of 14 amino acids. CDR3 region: CASSVGRATDGYTF. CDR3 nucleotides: TGTGCCAGCAGCGTAGGCAGGGCCACTGATGGCTACACCTTC.

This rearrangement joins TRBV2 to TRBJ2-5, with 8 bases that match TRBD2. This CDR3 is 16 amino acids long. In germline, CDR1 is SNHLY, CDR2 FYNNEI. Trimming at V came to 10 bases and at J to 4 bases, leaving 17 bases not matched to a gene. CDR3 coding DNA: TGTGCCACCGGTACTGGGGCGGGGGGTCGTGGAGAGACCCAGTACTTC. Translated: CATGTGAGGRGETQYF.

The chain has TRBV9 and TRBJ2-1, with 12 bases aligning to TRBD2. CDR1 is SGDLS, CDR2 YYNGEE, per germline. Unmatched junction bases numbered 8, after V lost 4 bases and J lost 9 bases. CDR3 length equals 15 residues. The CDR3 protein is CASSPSGGAGAEQFF. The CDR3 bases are TGTGCCAGCAGCCCTAGCGGGGGGGCTGGGGCTGAGCAGTTCTTC.

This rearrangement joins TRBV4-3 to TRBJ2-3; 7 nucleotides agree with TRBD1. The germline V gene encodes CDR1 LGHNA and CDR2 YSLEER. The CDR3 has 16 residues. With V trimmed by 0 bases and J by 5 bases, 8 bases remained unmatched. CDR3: CASSQDRGGAGDTQYF. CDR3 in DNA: TGCGCCAGCAGCCAAGATCGAGGGGGCGCTGGAGATACGCAGTATTTT.

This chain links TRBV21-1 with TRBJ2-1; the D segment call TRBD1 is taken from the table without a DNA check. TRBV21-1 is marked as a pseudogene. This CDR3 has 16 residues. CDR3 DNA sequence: TGTGCCAGCAGTTTTGCCGGGACAGGGGCATACAATGAGCAGTTCTTC. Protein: CASSFAGTGAYNEQFF.

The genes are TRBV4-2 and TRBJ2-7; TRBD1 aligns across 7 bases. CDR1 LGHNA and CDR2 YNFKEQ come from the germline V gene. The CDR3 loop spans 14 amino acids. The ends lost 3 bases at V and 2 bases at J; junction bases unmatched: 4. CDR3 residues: CASSHSGQTYEQYF. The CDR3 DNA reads TGTGCCAGCAGCCATTCGGGACAGACCTACGAGCAGTACTTC.

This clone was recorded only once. For the CDR3, the DNA is TGTGCCTGGAGTAAGGGGGCCTCCTACGAGCAGTACTTC. Protein sequence: CAWSKGASYEQYF. The chain combines TRBV30 with TRBJ2-7, with 7 bases lining up with TRBD1. The length of the CDR3 is 13 residues. With 2 bases clipped from V and 0 bases from J, the junction kept 1 base outside the gene matches. The germline gives CDR1 GTSNPN, CDR2 SVGIG (reference sequence).

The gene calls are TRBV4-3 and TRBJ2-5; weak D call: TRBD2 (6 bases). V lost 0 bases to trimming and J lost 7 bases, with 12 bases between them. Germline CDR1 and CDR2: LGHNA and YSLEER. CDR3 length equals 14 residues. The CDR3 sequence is CASSQDRREATQYF. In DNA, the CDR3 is TGCGCCAGCAGCCAAGATCGCAGGGAGGCGACCCAGTACTTC.

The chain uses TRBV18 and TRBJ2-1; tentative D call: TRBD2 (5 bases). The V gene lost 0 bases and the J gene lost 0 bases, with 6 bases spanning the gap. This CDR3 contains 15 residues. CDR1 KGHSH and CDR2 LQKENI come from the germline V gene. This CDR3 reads CASSPPGSSYNEQFF. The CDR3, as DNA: TGTGCCAGCTCACCACCGGGGAGCTCCTACAATGAGCAGTTCTTC.

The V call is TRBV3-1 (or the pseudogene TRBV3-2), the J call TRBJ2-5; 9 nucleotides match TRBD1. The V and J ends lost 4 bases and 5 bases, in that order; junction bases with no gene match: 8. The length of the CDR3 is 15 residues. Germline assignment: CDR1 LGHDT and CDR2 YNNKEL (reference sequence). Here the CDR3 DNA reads TGTGCCAGCAGCCTCCGGGACAGGGTTTCCGAGACCCAGTACTTC. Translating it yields CASSLRDRVSETQYF.

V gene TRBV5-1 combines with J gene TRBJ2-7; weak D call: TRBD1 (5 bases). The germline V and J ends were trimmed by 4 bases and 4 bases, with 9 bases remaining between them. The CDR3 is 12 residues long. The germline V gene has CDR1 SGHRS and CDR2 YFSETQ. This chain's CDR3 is CASSADRYEQYF. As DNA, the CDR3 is TGCGCCAGCAGCGCAGACAGATACGAGCAGTACTTC.

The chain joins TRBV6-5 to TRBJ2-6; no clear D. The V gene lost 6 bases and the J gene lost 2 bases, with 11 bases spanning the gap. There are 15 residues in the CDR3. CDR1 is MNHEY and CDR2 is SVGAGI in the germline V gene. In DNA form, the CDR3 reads TGTGCCAGCAGCGGAGTCTTACCTGGGGCCAACGTCCTGACTTTC. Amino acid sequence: CASSGVLPGANVLTF.